This is a list of T cell receptor beta chains from one sample in a study of neurological immune-mediated disorders. TCRdb re-analysed the 5' RACE reads in MiXCR, keeping a single row per CDR3 protein. This sample has 54,000 or so distinct CDR3 sequences, with roughly 3.5% found just once. Sequenced input: PBMCs. Receptors were obtained from a woman younger than 45 with multiple sclerosis. Both conserved end residues are part of each CDR3. The order of the fields is CDR3 length, V gene, clone size, J gene, D gene, CDR3 protein, CDR3 DNA. The D gene is left open where the match is weak. Clone size reads once, few, many, or a class if the clone is expanded.

>14|TRBV5-1|many|TRBJ2-5|-
CASSLVGVEETQYF
TGCGCCAGCAGCTTGGTGGGGGTAGAAGAGACCCAGTACTTC
>15|TRBV10-3|many|TRBJ2-7|TRBD1
CAISDSDRAVHEQYF
TGTGCCATCAGTGACAGCGACAGGGCTGTACACGAGCAGTACTTC
>16|TRBV20-1|many|TRBJ2-6|-
CSANRGHSSGAKVLTF
TGCAGTGCTAACCGGGGACATTCCTCTGGGGCCAAAGTCCTGACTTTC
>19|TRBV5-1|few|TRBJ2-1|TRBD2
CASSSVGLAGAHGYNEQFF
TGCGCCAGCAGCTCGGTGGGACTAGCGGGAGCCCATGGGTACAATGAGCAGTTCTTC
>16|TRBV11-2|few|TRBJ2-5|TRBD1
CASSVWVTGGQETQYF
TGTGCCAGCAGCGTATGGGTGACAGGGGGCCAAGAGACCCAGTACTTC
>16|TRBV5-1|many|TRBJ2-6|-
CASSFAGFSGANVLTF
TGCGCCAGCAGCTTCGCGGGATTCTCTGGGGCCAACGTCCTGACTTTC
>15|TRBV15|many|TRBJ2-7|TRBD1
CATSREGQGSYEQYF
TGTGCCACCAGCAGAGAGGGACAGGGATCCTACGAGCAGTACTTC
>13|TRBV5-1|many|TRBJ2-5|-
CASISEGGETQYF
TGCGCCAGCATATCAGAAGGGGGAGAGACCCAGTACTTC
>14|TRBV5-1|many|TRBJ1-2|-
CASSLDSVNYGYTF
TGCGCCAGCAGCTTGGATTCGGTTAACTATGGCTACACCTTC
>16|TRBV12-3/TRBV12-4|many|TRBJ1-5|-
CASSLSGGAGNQPQHF
TGTGCCAGCAGTTTAAGCGGTGGGGCAGGGAATCAGCCCCAGCATTTT
>16|TRBV5-5|many|TRBJ2-3|-
CASSAPDSSSTDTQYF
TGTGCCAGCAGCGCGCCGGACAGTTCTAGCACAGATACGCAGTATTTT